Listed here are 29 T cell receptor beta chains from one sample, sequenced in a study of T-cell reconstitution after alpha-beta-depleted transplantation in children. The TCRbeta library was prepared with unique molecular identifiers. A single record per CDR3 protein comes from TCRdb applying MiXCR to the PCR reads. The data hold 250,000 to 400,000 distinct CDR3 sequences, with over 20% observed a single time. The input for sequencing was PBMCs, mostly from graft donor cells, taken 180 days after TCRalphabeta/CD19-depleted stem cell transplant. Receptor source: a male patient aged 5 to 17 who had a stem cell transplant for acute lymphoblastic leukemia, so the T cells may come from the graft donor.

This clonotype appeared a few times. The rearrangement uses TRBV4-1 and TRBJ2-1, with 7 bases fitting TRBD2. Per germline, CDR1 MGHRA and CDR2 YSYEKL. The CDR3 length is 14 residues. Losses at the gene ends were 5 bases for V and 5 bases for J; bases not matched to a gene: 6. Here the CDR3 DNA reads TGCGCCAGCAGCGAGGGAGGGCCGGACAATGAGCAGTTCTTC. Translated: CASSEGGPDNEQFF.

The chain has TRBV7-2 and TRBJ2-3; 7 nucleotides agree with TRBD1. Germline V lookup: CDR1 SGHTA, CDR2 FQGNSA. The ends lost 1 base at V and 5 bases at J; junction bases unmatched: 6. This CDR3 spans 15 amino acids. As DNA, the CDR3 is TGTGCCAGCAGCTTAGAAGGGGGCGAGGGAGATACGCAGTATTTT. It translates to CASSLEGGEGDTQYF.

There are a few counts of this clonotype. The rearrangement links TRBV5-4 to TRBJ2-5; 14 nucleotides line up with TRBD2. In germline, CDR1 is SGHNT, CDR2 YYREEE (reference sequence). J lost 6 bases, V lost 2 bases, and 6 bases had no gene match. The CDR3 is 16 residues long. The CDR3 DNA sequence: TGTGCCAGCAGCTTAGGACTAGCGGGAGGTGGAAAGACCCAGTACTTC. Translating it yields CASSLGLAGGGKTQYF. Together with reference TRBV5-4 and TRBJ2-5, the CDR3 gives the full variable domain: ETGVTQSPTHLIKTRGQQVTLRCSSQSGHNTVSWYQQALGQGPQFIFQYYREEENGRGNFPPRFSGLQFPNYSSELNVNALELDDSALYLCASSLGLAGGGKTQYFGPGTRLLVL.

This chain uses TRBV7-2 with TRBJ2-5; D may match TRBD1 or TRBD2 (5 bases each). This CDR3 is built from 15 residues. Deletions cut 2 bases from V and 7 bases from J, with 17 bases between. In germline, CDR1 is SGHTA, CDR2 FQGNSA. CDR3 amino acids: CASSLPRGSPWTQYF. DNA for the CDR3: TGTGCCAGCAGCTTACCTCGGGGCTCGCCCTGGACCCAGTACTTC.

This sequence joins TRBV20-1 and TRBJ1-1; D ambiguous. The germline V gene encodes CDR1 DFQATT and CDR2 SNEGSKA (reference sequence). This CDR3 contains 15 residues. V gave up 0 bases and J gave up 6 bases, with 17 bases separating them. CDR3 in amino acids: CSARDPPEGKAEAFF. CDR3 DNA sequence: TGCAGTGCTAGAGACCCCCCGGAAGGGAAAGCTGAAGCTTTCTTT.

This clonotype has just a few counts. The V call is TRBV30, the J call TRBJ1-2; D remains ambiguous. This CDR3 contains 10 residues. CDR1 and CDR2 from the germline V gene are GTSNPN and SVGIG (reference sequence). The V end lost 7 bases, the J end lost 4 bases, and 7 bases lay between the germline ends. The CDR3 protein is CASSTYGYTF. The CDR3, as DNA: TGTGCCTCCTCTACCTATGGCTACACCTTC.

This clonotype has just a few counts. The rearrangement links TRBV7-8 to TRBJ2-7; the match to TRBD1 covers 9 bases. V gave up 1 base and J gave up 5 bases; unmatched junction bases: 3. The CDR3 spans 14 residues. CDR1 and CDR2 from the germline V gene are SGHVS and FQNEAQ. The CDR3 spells CASSLEGQGNEQYF. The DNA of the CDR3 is TGTGCCAGCAGCTTAGAGGGACAGGGAAACGAGCAGTACTTC.

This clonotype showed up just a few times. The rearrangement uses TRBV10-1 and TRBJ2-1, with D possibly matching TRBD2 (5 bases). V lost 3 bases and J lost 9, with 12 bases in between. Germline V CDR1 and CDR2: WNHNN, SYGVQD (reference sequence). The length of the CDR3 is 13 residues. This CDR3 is CASSDTRSPEQFF. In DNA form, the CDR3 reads TGCGCCAGCAGTGACACTAGGAGTCCTGAGCAGTTCTTC.

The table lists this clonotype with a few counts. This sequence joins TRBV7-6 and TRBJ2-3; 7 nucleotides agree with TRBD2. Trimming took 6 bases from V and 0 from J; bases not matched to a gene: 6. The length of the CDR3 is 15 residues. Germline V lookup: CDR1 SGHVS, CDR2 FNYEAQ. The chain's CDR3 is CASRVAGVSTDTQYF. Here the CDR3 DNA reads TGTGCCAGCAGGGTAGCGGGCGTGAGCACAGATACGCAGTATTTT.

CDR3 nucleotides: TGTGCCAGCAACCGGGACTATAATTCACCCCTCCACTTT. This codes for CASNRDYNSPLHF. The chain employs TRBV6-1 and TRBJ1-6; no reliable D call. V lost 7 bases and J 3 bases, leaving 7 bases between the germline ends. Germline values: CDR1 MNHNS, CDR2 SASEGT. The CDR3 is 13 amino acids.

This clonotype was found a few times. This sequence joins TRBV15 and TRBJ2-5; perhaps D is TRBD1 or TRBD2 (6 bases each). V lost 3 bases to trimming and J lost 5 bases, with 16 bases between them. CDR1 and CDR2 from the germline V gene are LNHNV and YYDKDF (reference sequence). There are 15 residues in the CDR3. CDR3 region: CATSSKTTGRETQYF. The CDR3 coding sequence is TGTGCCACCAGCAGTAAGACAACAGGGAGGGAGACCCAGTACTTC.

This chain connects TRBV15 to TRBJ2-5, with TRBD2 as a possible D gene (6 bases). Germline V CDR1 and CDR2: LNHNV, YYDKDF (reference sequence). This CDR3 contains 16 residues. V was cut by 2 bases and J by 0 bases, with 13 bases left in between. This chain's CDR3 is CATSRPLAGYQETQYF. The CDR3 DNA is TGTGCCACCAGCAGACCGTTGGCGGGATACCAAGAGACCCAGTACTTC.

The CDR3 DNA sequence: TGTGCCACCGCGGGACTTCCCTCTGGAAACACCATATATTTT. This codes for CATAGLPSGNTIYF. This sequence joins TRBV18 and TRBJ1-3; tentative D call: TRBD1 (5 bases). The CDR3 has 14 residues. The germline V gene encodes CDR1 KGHSH and CDR2 LQKENI. Trimming removed 10 bases from V and 0 bases from J, with 13 bases in between.

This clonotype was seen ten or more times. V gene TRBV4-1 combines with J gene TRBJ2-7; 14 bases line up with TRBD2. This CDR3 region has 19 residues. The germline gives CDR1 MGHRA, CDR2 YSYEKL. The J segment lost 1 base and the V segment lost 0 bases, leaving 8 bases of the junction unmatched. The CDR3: CASSQDPGLAGVSSYEQYF. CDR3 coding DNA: TGCGCCAGCAGCCAAGACCCGGGACTAGCGGGAGTAAGTTCCTACGAGCAGTACTTC.

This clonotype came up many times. CDR3 sequence (DNA): TGTGCCAGCAGTCTACGGGAGGAGACCCAGTACTTC. Encoded protein: CASSLREETQYF. The V and J genes are TRBV12-3 or TRBV12-4 and TRBJ2-5; TRBD2 is a possible D gene (6 bases). CDR3 length: 12 amino acids. The V and J ends lost 5 bases and 5 bases respectively, with 9 bases between them.

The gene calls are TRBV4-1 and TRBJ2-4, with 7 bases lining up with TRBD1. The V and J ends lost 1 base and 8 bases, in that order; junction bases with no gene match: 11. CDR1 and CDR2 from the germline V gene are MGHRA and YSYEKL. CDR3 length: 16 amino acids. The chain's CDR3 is CASSQGIGPGGDIQYF. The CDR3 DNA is TGCGCCAGCAGCCAAGGCATAGGTCCAGGGGGTGACATTCAGTACTTC.

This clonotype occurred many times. The DNA of the CDR3 is TGTGCCAGCAGTCCCAGACAGGGAAGATACAATGAGCAGTTCTTC. It specifies CASSPRQGRYNEQFF. V is TRBV12-3 or TRBV12-4 and J is TRBJ2-1; 7 nucleotides agree with TRBD1. This CDR3 is 15 amino acids long. J was trimmed by 4 bases and V by 5 bases; bases with no gene match: 8.

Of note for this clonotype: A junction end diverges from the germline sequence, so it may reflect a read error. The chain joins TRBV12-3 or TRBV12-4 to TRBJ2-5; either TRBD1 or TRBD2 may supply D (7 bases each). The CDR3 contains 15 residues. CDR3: CASSIAGGARETQYF. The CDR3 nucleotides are TGTGCCAGCAGTATAGCAGGGGGGGCACGAGAGACCCAGTACTTC.

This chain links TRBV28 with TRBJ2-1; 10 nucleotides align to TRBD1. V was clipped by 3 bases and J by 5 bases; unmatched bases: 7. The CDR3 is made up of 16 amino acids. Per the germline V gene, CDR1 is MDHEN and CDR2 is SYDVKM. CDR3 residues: CASSFEGQGPHNEQFF. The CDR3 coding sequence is TGTGCCAGCAGTTTTGAGGGACAGGGGCCCCACAATGAGCAGTTCTTC.

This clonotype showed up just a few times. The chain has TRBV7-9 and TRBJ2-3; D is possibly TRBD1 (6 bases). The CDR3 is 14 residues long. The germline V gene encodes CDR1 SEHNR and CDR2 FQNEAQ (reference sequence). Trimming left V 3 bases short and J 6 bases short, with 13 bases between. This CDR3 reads CASSFSSGVDTQYF. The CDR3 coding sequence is TGTGCCAGCAGCTTTTCTTCAGGGGTGGATACGCAGTATTTT. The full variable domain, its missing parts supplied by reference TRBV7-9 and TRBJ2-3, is DTGVSQNPRHKITKRGQNVTFRCDPISEHNRLYWYRQTLGQGPEFLTYFQNEAQLEKSRLLSDRFSAERPKGSFSTLEIQRTEQGDSAMYLCASSFSSGVDTQYFGPGTRLTVL.

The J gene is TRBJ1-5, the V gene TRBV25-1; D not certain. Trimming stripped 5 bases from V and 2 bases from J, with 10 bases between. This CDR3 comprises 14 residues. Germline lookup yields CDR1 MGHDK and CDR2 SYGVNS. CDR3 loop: CASSPAGGNQPQHF. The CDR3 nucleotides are TGTGCCAGCAGTCCGGCCGGGGGCAATCAGCCCCAGCATTTT.

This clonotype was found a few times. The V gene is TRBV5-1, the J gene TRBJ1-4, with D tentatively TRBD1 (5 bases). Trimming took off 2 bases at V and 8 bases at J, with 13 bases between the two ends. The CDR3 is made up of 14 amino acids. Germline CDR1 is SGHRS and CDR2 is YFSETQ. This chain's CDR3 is CASSLSGPWEKLFF. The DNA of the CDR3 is TGCGCCAGCAGCTTATCAGGGCCCTGGGAAAAACTGTTTTTT.

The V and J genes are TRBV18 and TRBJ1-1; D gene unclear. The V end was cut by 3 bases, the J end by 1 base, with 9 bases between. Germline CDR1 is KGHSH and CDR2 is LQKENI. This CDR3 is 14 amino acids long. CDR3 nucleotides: TGTGCCAGCTCACCCGGGCCTGGGAACACTGAAGCTTTCTTT. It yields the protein CASSPGPGNTEAFF.

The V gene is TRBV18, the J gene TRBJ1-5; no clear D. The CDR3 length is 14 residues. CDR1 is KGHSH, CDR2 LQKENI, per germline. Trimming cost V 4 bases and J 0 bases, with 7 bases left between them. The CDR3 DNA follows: TGTGCCAGCTCACTTGTCGATAGCAATCAGCCCCAGCATTTT. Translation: CASSLVDSNQPQHF.

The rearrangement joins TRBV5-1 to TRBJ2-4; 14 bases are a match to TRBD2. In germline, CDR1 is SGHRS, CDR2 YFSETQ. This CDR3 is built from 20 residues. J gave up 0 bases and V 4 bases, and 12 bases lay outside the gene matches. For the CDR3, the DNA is TGCGCCAGCAGCCCCGGGACTAGCGGGAGTTGGGGGGTAGCCAAAAACATTCAGTACTTC. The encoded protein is CASSPGTSGSWGVAKNIQYF.

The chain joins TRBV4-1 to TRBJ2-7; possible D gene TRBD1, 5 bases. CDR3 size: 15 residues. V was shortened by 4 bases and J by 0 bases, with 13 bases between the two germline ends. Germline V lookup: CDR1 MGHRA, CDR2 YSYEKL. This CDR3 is CASSPREGASYEQYF. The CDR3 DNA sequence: TGCGCCAGCAGCCCCCGAGAAGGGGCCTCCTACGAGCAGTACTTC.

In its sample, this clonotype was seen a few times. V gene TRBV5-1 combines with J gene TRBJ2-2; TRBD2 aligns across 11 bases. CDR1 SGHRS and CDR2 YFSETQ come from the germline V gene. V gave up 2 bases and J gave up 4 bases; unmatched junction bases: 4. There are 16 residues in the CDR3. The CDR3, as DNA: TGCGCCAGCAGCTTAGTAGGACTAGCGGGCACCGGGGAGCTGTTTTTT. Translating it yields CASSLVGLAGTGELFF.

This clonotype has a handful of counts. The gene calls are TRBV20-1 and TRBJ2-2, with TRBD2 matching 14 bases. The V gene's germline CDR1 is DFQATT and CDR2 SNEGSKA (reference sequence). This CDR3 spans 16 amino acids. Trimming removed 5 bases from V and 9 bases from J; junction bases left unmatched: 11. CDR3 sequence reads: CSAGWTGLAGARELFF. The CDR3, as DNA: TGCAGTGCTGGGTGGACGGGACTAGCGGGAGCCCGGGAGCTGTTTTTT.

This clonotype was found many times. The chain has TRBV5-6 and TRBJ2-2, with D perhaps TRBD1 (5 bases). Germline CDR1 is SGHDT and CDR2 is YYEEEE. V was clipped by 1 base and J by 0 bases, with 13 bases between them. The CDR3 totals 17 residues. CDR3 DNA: TGTGCCAGCAGCTTGTTTGGCAGGGTCTCGAACACCGGGGAGCTGTTTTTT. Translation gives CASSLFGRVSNTGELFF.